This T cell receptor (beta chain) was identified during a study of shared clonotypes between healthy human individuals. Profiled with immunoSEQ multiplex PCR; TCRdb holds only in-frame clones, not every one. Of around 980,000 clones listed, about 84% are singletons. Germline CDR1 reads SGHVS; CDR2 reads FNYEAQ. Trimming stripped 4 bases from V and 4 bases from J, with 17 bases between. The CDR3 is made up of 16 amino acids. This clone occurred a few times. The split of CD4+ cells yielded CD45RA+ naive and CD45RA-negative memory subsets. The sequenced sample consisted of memory CD4+ T cells from PBMCs. As for subset: CD45RA-negative fraction. The clonotype comes from a man between 18 and 29 years old in good health. Some clones in this sample may be carry-over from other donors' samples. This chain connects TRBV7-6 to TRBJ1-3, with D maybe TRBD1 (5 bases). CDR3 sequence: CASSSPYRSGGNTIYF. Written as DNA, the CDR3 is TGTGCCAGCAGCTCACCGTACCGTTCAGGGGGAAACACCATATATTTT. Drawing the rest from reference TRBV7-6 and TRBJ1-3, the complete variable domain is GAGVSQSPRYKVTKRGQDVALRCDPISGHVSLYWYRQALGQGPEFLTYFNYEAQQDKSGLPNDRFSAERPEGSISTLTIQRTEQRDSAMYRCASSSPYRSGGNTIYFGEGSWLTVV.